This T cell receptor beta chain was sequenced for a study of somatic mutations in cytotoxic T cells in rheumatoid arthritis. The study's findings and limits: Of approximately 70 patients, roughly 8 had a largest CD8+ clone that exceeded 20% of CD8+ cells.

This table comes from immunoSEQ multiplex PCR, and its TCRdb copy is limited to in-frame clones, with some not included. The sample lists over 2,000 clones; around four fifths were seen once. Germline lookup yields CDR1 MGHRA and CDR2 YSYEKL. The CDR3 is made up of 15 amino acids. Trimming cost V 5 bases and J 4 bases, with 16 bases left between them. On this clone itself: Its antigen is currently unknown.

Sample: CD8+ T cells sorted from blood. The sequence was collected from an adult with rheumatoid arthritis. The chain has TRBV4-1 and TRBJ2-3; the D gene is possibly TRBD1 (6 bases). The chain's CDR3 is CASSKVWGQADTQYF. CDR3 in DNA: TGCGCCAGCAGCAAAGTCTGGGGGCAAGCAGATACGCAGTATTTT.